These 19 T cell receptor beta chains were sequenced from one sample in a study of shared clonotypes between healthy human individuals. Assay: immunoSEQ multiplex PCR; the TCRdb copy retains only in-frame clones and omits some. The sample consists of more than 2,000,000 clones, just over 90% of them appearing once. The sequencing sample was made of naive CD4+ T cells from PBMCs. Specified subset: CD45RA+ positively selected. The origin of the receptors is a man aged 18 to 30 in good health. Some clones in this sample may be carry-over from other donors' samples.

The V and J genes are TRBV30 and TRBJ2-7; TRBD1 matches at 7 bases. V lost 0 bases to trimming and J lost 4 bases; unmatched junction nucleotides: 9. This CDR3 contains 15 residues. The germline V gene has CDR1 GTSNPN and CDR2 SVGIG (reference sequence). The CDR3 nucleotides are TGTGCCTGGAGTGTACCGGGGACAGCAATATACGAGCAGTACTTC. Amino acids: CAWSVPGTAIYEQYF.

V gene TRBV7-2 combines with J gene TRBJ2-7, with D tentatively TRBD1 or TRBD2 (5 bases each). Trimming removed 1 base from V and 0 bases from J, with 10 bases in between. Per germline, CDR1 SGHTA and CDR2 FQGNSA. This CDR3 has 15 amino acids. DNA of the CDR3: TGTGCCAGCAGCTTAGGGGACGCAACCTCCTACGAGCAGTACTTC. Translated: CASSLGDATSYEQYF.

The gene calls are TRBV6-5 and TRBJ2-7, with 9 positions matching TRBD1. Germline V gives CDR1 MNHEY, CDR2 SVGAGI. The length of the CDR3 is 14 residues. With V trimmed by 6 bases and J by 6 bases, 9 bases remained unmatched. CDR3 residues: CASSTGQGTGEQYF. The DNA for the CDR3 is TGTGCCAGCAGCACTGGACAGGGGACCGGCGAGCAGTACTTC.

The chain carries TRBV6-5 and TRBJ2-2; the D gene is possibly TRBD1 (6 bases). Per the germline V gene, CDR1 is MNHEY and CDR2 is SVGAGI. V lost 7 bases to trimming and J lost 5 bases, with 14 bases between them. The CDR3 length is 14 residues. The CDR3 nucleotides are TGTGCCAGCACCGAGGGTCAGGGGACCGGGGAGCTGTTTTTT. Residues: CASTEGQGTGELFF.

The chain has TRBV15 and TRBJ1-3; D is perhaps TRBD1 (5 bases). Looked up from germline, CDR1 is LNHNV and CDR2 is YYDKDF (reference sequence). This CDR3 is 16 amino acids long. V lost 1 base to trimming and J lost 0 bases, with 10 bases between them. The CDR3 bases are TGTGCCACCAGCAGAGGACAGTTCCTCTCTGGAAACACCATATATTTT. Its protein is CATSRGQFLSGNTIYF. Supplemented by reference TRBV15 and TRBJ1-3, the full variable domain reads DAMVIQNPRYQVTQFGKPVTLSCSQTLNHNVMYWYQQKSSQAPKLLFHYYDKDFNNEADTPDNFQSRRPNTSFCFLDIRSPGLGDTAMYLCATSRGQFLSGNTIYFGEGSWLTVV.

The rearrangement uses TRBV7-2 and TRBJ2-7; no definite D call. The CDR3 loop spans 15 amino acids. Germline V gives CDR1 SGHTA, CDR2 FQGNSA. V dropped 1 base and J dropped 3 bases, with 13 bases sitting between them. DNA for the CDR3: TGTGCCAGCAGCTTAGGCACGGCACTCCGCTACGAGCAGTACTTC. Residues: CASSLGTALRYEQYF.

The chain has TRBV28 and TRBJ2-7; the D is unclear. This CDR3 has 14 amino acids. The V end lost 7 bases, the J end lost 2 bases, and 15 bases lay between the germline ends. The V gene's germline CDR1 is MDHEN and CDR2 SYDVKM. The CDR3 DNA reads TGTGCCAGCAACGGCGGCGGCCGAGCCTACGAGCAGTACTTC. It yields the protein CASNGGGRAYEQYF.

The V gene is TRBV29-1, the J gene TRBJ2-2; D remains unclear. The CDR3 loop spans 13 amino acids. V was cut by 5 bases and J by 6 bases, with 13 bases left in between. The germline V gene has CDR1 SQVTM and CDR2 ANQGSEA. CDR3 bases: TGCAGCGTTTCAGTAGTTAGGGCCGGGGAGCTGTTTTTT. Translated: CSVSVVRAGELFF.

J is TRBJ2-1 and V is TRBV5-1; no clear D. Germline-derived CDR1 and CDR2 are SGHRS and YFSETQ. There are 15 residues in the CDR3. V lost 5 bases and J lost 0, with 12 bases in between. In nucleotides, the CDR3 is TGCGCCAGCAGTGATGGCGGACCCTCCTACAATGAGCAGTTCTTC. Its protein is CASSDGGPSYNEQFF.

Worth noting for this clone: This sample also contains other DNA sequences that code for the same CDR3. The V gene is TRBV18, the J gene TRBJ1-2, with a tentative D call TRBD1 (6 bases). CDR3 length equals 13 residues. The ends were cut back, 4 bases at V and 1 base at J, with 7 bases in the middle. Germline-derived CDR1 and CDR2 are KGHSH and LQKENI. The CDR3 sequence: CASSQDSNYGYTF. Here the CDR3 DNA reads TGTGCCAGCTCACAGGACAGTAACTATGGCTACACCTTC.

This clone was seen more than once but under ten times. This chain links TRBV10-3 with TRBJ2-5, with 10 bases identical to TRBD1. The J segment lost 7 bases and the V segment lost 7 bases, leaving 6 bases of the junction unmatched. This CDR3 is built from 13 residues. Germline assignment: CDR1 ENHRY and CDR2 SYGVKD. In DNA form, the CDR3 reads TGTGCCATCACGCCGGACAGGGGGGGGACCCAGTACTTC. Protein sequence: CAITPDRGGTQYF.

With respect to this clone: Distinct nucleotide sequences in the sample also encode this CDR3. The chain carries TRBV18 and TRBJ1-2; no clear D. Looked up from germline, CDR1 is KGHSH and CDR2 is LQKENI. The V gene lost 5 bases and the J gene lost 8 bases, with 9 bases spanning the gap. The CDR3 is 11 residues long. CDR3 sequence reads: CASSGGYGYTF. The CDR3 DNA sequence: TGTGCCAGCTCAGGTGGATACGGCTACACCTTC.

This clone was detected only once. The V gene is TRBV4-1, the J gene TRBJ2-1; 12 bases fit TRBD2. From germline, CDR1 is MGHRA and CDR2 YSYEKL. CDR3 size: 19 residues. J gave up 1 base and V 1 base, and 8 bases lay outside the gene matches. The CDR3 protein is CASSQGLAGGQSSYNEQFF. The CDR3 coding sequence is TGCGCCAGCAGCCAAGGGCTAGCGGGAGGGCAGAGTTCCTACAATGAGCAGTTCTTC.

The V and J genes are TRBV18 and TRBJ2-7; 8 positions match TRBD1. V lost 5 bases to trimming and J lost 5 bases; unmatched junction nucleotides: 11. The CDR3 has 15 amino acids. Germline CDR1 and CDR2: KGHSH and LQKENI. CDR3 sequence: CASSETGALGDEQYF. CDR3 DNA: TGTGCCAGCTCAGAGACAGGGGCGCTAGGAGACGAGCAGTACTTC.

The chain joins TRBV27 to TRBJ2-5; 9 bases are a match to TRBD1. Looked up from germline, CDR1 is MNHEY and CDR2 is SMNVEV (reference sequence). CDR3 length: 17 residues. The V segment lost 4 bases and the J segment 4 bases; nucleotides outside the gene matches: 13. The CDR3: CASSSGQGGTLPETQYF. CDR3 sequence (DNA): TGTGCCAGCAGTTCGGGACAGGGTGGGACCCTGCCAGAGACCCAGTACTTC.

V is TRBV9 and J is TRBJ2-7, with D perhaps TRBD1 or TRBD2 (5 bases each). V dropped 2 bases and J dropped 0 bases, with 15 bases sitting between them. Looked up from germline, CDR1 is SGDLS and CDR2 is YYNGEE. This CDR3 contains 16 residues. CDR3 bases: TGTGCCAGCAGCGTCCGAGCCGGGGCGAGCTCCTACGAGCAGTACTTC. As protein: CASSVRAGASSYEQYF.

The chain links TRBV5-1 to TRBJ2-7; 7 nucleotides align to TRBD2. The CDR3 contains 14 residues. V lost 4 bases and J lost 3; bases outside the gene matches: 7. Germline-derived CDR1 and CDR2 are SGHRS and YFSETQ. The DNA of the CDR3 is TGCGCCAGCAGCCGAAGGACTAGAAGCTACGAGCAGTACTTC. Protein sequence: CASSRRTRSYEQYF.

The J gene is TRBJ1-1, the V gene TRBV10-3, with 8 bases aligning to TRBD1. Germline CDR1 ENHRY, CDR2 SYGVKD. The CDR3 sequence is 14 residues long. With V trimmed by 4 bases and J by 10 bases, 11 bases remained unmatched. CDR3 in DNA: TGTGCCATCAGTGGTGGACAGGGTTCGTCTCTAGCTTTCTTT. It codes for CAISGGQGSSLAFF.

The V gene is TRBV5-5, the J gene TRBJ1-1, with TRBD1 as a possible D gene (5 bases). V shed 0 bases and J shed 3 bases, with 9 bases lying between them. Germline V gene data show CDR1 as SGHKS and CDR2 as YYEKEE (reference sequence). The CDR3 sequence is 14 residues long. The CDR3 bases are TGTGCCAGCAGCTTGGGGGGCGCGGACACTGAAGCTTTCTTT. Protein sequence: CASSLGGADTEAFF.